The 4 T cell receptor beta chains below all came from one sample that was sequenced in a study of sequential checkpoint blockade in melanoma. Only in-frame clones appear in the TCRdb table, and some are missing; sequencing was by immunoSEQ multiplex PCR. The sample includes fewer than 15,000 clones, roughly four fifths of them seen just once. The treatment is: randomized to nivolumab then ipilimumab (arm A) or the reverse (arm B). The input for sequencing was CD8+ T cells sorted from blood (inferred from file names), taken from a patient given nivolumab and ipilimumab in sequence. The receptors originated from a human donor with melanoma.

The chain has TRBV13 and TRBJ2-2, with D tentatively TRBD2 (5 bases). V gave up 5 bases and J gave up 2 bases, with 12 bases separating them. The germline gives CDR1 PRHDT, CDR2 FYEKMQ (reference sequence). The CDR3 spans 15 residues. The CDR3 spells CASSPFGLNTGELFF. In DNA form, the CDR3 reads TGTGCCAGCAGCCCATTCGGACTCAACACCGGGGAGCTGTTTTTT.

V and J are TRBV2 and TRBJ1-3; TRBD1 aligns across 10 bases. V was pared by 7 bases and J by 0 bases, with 15 bases of the junction left unmatched. Germline assignment: CDR1 SNHLY and CDR2 FYNNEI. The CDR3 spans 19 residues. The CDR3 loop is CASTNPRDRGIISGNTIYF. The CDR3 bases are TGTGCCAGCACGAATCCCAGGGACAGGGGCATTATCTCTGGAAACACCATATATTTT.

The chain joins TRBV2 to TRBJ2-5, with 7 bases aligning to TRBD1. The J call is in doubt because the DNA end fits TRBJ2-7 better. The CDR3 has 12 amino acids. Germline values: CDR1 SNHLY, CDR2 FYNNEI. The DNA for the CDR3 is TGTGCCAGCACCCCGACAGGGTACGAGCAGTACTTC. Its translation is CASTPTGYEQYF.

This chain joins TRBV2 and TRBJ1-1, with 8 positions matching TRBD1. The V segment lost 6 bases and the J segment 6 bases; nucleotides outside the gene matches: 9. This CDR3 contains 14 residues. CDR1 and CDR2 from the germline V gene are SNHLY and FYNNEI. The CDR3 DNA is TGTGCCAGCAGCCCCGGACAGGGCAACCCTGAAGCTTTCTTT. Amino acid sequence: CASSPGQGNPEAFF.